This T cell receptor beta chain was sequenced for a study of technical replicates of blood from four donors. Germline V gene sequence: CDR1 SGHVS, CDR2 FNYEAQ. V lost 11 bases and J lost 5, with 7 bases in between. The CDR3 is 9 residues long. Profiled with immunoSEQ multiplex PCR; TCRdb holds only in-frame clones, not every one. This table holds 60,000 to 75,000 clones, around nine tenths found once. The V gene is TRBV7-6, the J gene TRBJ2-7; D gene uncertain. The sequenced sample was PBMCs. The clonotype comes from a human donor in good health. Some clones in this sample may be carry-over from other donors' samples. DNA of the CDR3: TGTGCCGAAACTAACGAGCAGTACTTC. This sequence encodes CAETNEQYF.